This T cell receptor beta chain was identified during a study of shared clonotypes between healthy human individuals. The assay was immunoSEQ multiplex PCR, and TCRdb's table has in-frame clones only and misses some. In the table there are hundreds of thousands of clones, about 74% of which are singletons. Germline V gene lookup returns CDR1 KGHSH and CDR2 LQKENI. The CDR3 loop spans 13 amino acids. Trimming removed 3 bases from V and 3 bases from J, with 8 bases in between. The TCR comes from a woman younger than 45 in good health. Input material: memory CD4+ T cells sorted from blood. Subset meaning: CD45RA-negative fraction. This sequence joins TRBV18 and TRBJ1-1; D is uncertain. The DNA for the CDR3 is TGTGCCAGCTCACCTCGAATTGACACTGAAGCTTTCTTT. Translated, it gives CASSPRIDTEAFF.